The source of this T cell receptor (beta chain) is a study of blood T cells in healthy people across ages. There were at least 5.5 micrograms of total RNA extracted from every sample. This CDR3 comprises 14 residues. Germline V lookup: CDR1 DFQATT, CDR2 SNEGSKA (reference sequence). Trimming cost V 6 bases and J 6 bases, with 18 bases left between them. Primed by a sample-barcoded 5' primer and a J-beta primer mix, a second PCR proceeded for about 7 to 12 cycles. Each cDNA molecule carried a tag from a template-switch adaptor that contained 12 random nucleotides. TCRdb passed the 5' RACE reads through MiXCR, listing each CDR3 protein once. The data hold approximately 960,000 distinct CDR3 sequences, with about 27% observed a single time. The same sample was also used in a study of T cells of mothers and their children. Turning to that study: There were over 9 million TCR beta CDR3 reads from each mother and a few million from each child.

The J gene is TRBJ1-5, the V gene TRBV20-1; maybe TRBD1 (6 bases). Sample: blood. This TCR derives from a woman in her forties in good health. CDR3 region: CSAKQGGGGQPQHF. CDR3 DNA sequence: TGCAGTGCCAAACAGGGTGGAGGCGGTCAGCCCCAGCATTTT.